A selection of T cell receptor beta chains follows, all from one sample in a study of T cells in Graves' hyperthyroidism and ophthalmopathy. MiXCR was run by TCRdb on the multiplex PCR reads, yielding one entry per CDR3 protein. The sample lists a few hundred thousand distinct CDR3 sequences, 15% to 19% occurring once. The sample consisted of blood. All receptors come from a woman aged 25 to 39 with Graves' hyperthyroidism. Both conserved end residues are part of each CDR3. D genes are given only for firm matches.

V gene: TRBV19; D gene: TRBD2; CDR3 protein: CASAYGTSGDNDIQYF
V gene: TRBV6-1; D gene: .; CDR3 protein: CASSDMPYEQYF
V gene: TRBV10-3; D gene: TRBD1; CDR3 protein: CAIIGQGSTEAFF
V gene: TRBV7-3; D gene: .; CDR3 protein: CASSSPNNNEQFF
V gene: TRBV30; D gene: .; CDR3 protein: CAWTIPGLETQYF
V gene: TRBV27; D gene: .; CDR3 protein: CASGPDQPQHF
V gene: TRBV25-1; D gene: TRBD1; CDR3 protein: CASSEARGLNSPLHF
V gene: TRBV18; D gene: .; CDR3 protein: CASSPATSNGELFF
V gene: TRBV30; D gene: .; CDR3 protein: CAWSVQRWGAGANVLTF
V gene: TRBV30; D gene: .; CDR3 protein: CAWATGLNTGELFF
V gene: TRBV27; D gene: TRBD1; CDR3 protein: CASSVTGGPGELFF
V gene: TRBV28; D gene: TRBD1; CDR3 protein: CASSLTGESSYNEQFF
V gene: TRBV20-1; D gene: .; CDR3 protein: CSGGRLRAYEQYF
V gene: TRBV9; D gene: .; CDR3 protein: CASSGRRNEQFF
V gene: TRBV2; D gene: .; CDR3 protein: CASSEGRDTYNEQFF
V gene: TRBV15; D gene: .; CDR3 protein: CATSRDGQPQHF
V gene: TRBV5-1; D gene: .; CDR3 protein: CASSLVGPLPYEQYF
V gene: TRBV20-1; D gene: .; CDR3 protein: CSARRDPISYEQYF
V gene: TRBV7-6; D gene: .; CDR3 protein: CASSLENLRGDEQFF
V gene: TRBV6-1; D gene: .; CDR3 protein: CASSERTNRSPEQYF
V gene: TRBV7-6; D gene: .; CDR3 protein: CASSFEGVGDTQYF
V gene: TRBV7-6; D gene: .; CDR3 protein: CASSPLALLSTDTQYF
V gene: TRBV7-9; D gene: .; CDR3 protein: CANNLKGDTEAFF
V gene: TRBV20-1; D gene: .; CDR3 protein: CSARGQGAATIYF
V gene: TRBV7-3; D gene: .; CDR3 protein: CASSFRGEDEKLFF
V gene: TRBV12-5; D gene: .; CDR3 protein: CASGLRGNTEAFF
V gene: TRBV6-5; D gene: .; CDR3 protein: CASSYSASRGYNEQFF
V gene: TRBV27; D gene: .; CDR3 protein: CASSTTRGAQETQYF
V gene: TRBV5-1; D gene: TRBD2; CDR3 protein: CASSPSGTSGRKGDNEQFF
V gene: TRBV20-1; D gene: .; CDR3 protein: CSAINLQIQTKNIQYF
V gene: TRBV20-1; D gene: TRBD1; CDR3 protein: CSARGLRTGGAGNTEAFF
V gene: TRBV6-1; D gene: .; CDR3 protein: CASSDSRDGHQPQHF
V gene: TRBV11-2; D gene: .; CDR3 protein: CASSLVREVNTDTQYF
V gene: TRBV3-1; D gene: .; CDR3 protein: CASSQTTTSTDTQYF
V gene: TRBV12-3/TRBV12-4; D gene: TRBD2; CDR3 protein: CASSLIRLADNEQFF
V gene: TRBV9; D gene: .; CDR3 protein: CASPYSFAYEQYF
V gene: TRBV4-1; D gene: .; CDR3 protein: CASSQDLASAAGELFF
V gene: TRBV29-1; D gene: TRBD2; CDR3 protein: CSVDPSGSLLEQYF
V gene: TRBV7-3; D gene: TRBD2; CDR3 protein: CASSSGLAINTGELFF
V gene: TRBV7-8; D gene: .; CDR3 protein: CASSTLPPAVYSNQPQHF
V gene: TRBV9; D gene: TRBD2; CDR3 protein: CASSVGAASGSYEQYF
V gene: TRBV9; D gene: .; CDR3 protein: CASSVDDHRNTEAFF
V gene: TRBV6-1; D gene: .; CDR3 protein: CASRPYGTPEAFF
V gene: TRBV9; D gene: TRBD2; CDR3 protein: CASSPRAGVSGELFF
V gene: TRBV2; D gene: .; CDR3 protein: CASRDMVEAFF
V gene: TRBV20-1; D gene: .; CDR3 protein: CSQSRGDPSTDTQYF
V gene: TRBV30; D gene: TRBD2; CDR3 protein: CAWSVLAGNEQFF
V gene: TRBV24-1; D gene: .; CDR3 protein: CATSDLQGREAFF
V gene: TRBV16; D gene: .; CDR3 protein: CASSQTPQGSQETQYF
V gene: TRBV3-1; D gene: .; CDR3 protein: CASSQVGEQYF
V gene: TRBV12-3/TRBV12-4; D gene: .; CDR3 protein: CASSFRENNEQFF
V gene: TRBV13; D gene: TRBD2; CDR3 protein: CASSLYSSGRAYEQYF
V gene: TRBV5-1; D gene: .; CDR3 protein: CASSTDGSSGNTIYF
V gene: TRBV4-3; D gene: TRBD1; CDR3 protein: CASSQGDRPLNIQYF
V gene: TRBV20-1; D gene: .; CDR3 protein: CSASAGTPIYEQYF
V gene: TRBV7-9; D gene: .; CDR3 protein: CASSSEGVHQPQHF